This T cell receptor (beta chain) appears in the sequencing data of a study of T cell responses to AZD1222 COVID-19 vaccine. Whole-study findings and limits: Donors, mostly white British, included more females; clonal diversity was possibly underestimated. Regions left unmutated in variants are reportedly the target of nearly half of spike-specific TCRs. At study baseline, merely six AZD1222 recipients were seropositive. There were repertoire samples only from the period after the peak T cell response.

Comment on this clone: The antigen is undetermined.

Method: immunoSEQ multiplex PCR; TCRdb's copy keeps in-frame clones and lacks some. The sample contains 120,000 or so clones, about 88% of which appear only once. This sequence was found in an adult in good health. The starting material was peripheral blood, obtained on day 0 of MenACWY control vaccination.

The CDR3 nucleotides read TGCGCCAGCAGCTTGGCGAGCGAGCAGTACTTC. This sequence encodes CASSLASEQYF. V is TRBV5-1 and J is TRBJ2-7, with D hard to call. The V end lost 0 bases, the J end lost 6 bases, and 4 bases lay between the germline ends. The CDR3 contains 11 residues. Germline V gene sequence: CDR1 SGHRS, CDR2 YFSETQ.